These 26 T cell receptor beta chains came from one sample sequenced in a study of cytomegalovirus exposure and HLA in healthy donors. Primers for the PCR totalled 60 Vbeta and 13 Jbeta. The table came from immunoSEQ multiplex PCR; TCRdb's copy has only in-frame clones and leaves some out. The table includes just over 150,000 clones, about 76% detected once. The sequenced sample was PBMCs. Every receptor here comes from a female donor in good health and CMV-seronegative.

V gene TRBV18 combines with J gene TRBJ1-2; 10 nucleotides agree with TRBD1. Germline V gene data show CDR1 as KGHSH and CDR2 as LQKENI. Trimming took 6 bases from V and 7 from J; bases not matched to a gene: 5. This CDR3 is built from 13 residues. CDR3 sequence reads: CASSGQGTGGYTF. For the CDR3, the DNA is TGTGCCAGCTCGGGACAGGGGACCGGTGGCTACACCTTC.

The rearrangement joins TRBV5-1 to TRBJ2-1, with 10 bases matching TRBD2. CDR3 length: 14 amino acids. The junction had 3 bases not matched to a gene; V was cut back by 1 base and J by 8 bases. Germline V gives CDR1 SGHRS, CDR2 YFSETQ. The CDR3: CASSLSSGGDEQFF. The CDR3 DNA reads TGCGCCAGCAGCTTGTCTAGCGGGGGTGATGAGCAGTTCTTC.

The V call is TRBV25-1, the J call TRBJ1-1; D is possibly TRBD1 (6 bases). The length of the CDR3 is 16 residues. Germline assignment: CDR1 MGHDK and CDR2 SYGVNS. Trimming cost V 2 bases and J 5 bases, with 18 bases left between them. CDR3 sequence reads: CASSERRSGVKTEAFF. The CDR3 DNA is TGTGCCAGCAGTGAACGGAGGTCAGGGGTAAAAACTGAAGCTTTCTTT.

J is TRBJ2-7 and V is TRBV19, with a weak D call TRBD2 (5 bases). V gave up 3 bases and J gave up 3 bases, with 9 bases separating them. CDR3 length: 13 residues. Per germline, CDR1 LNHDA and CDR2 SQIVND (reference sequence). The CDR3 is CASSIPGIYEQYF. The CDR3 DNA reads TGTGCCAGTAGTATTCCCGGGATCTACGAGCAGTACTTC.

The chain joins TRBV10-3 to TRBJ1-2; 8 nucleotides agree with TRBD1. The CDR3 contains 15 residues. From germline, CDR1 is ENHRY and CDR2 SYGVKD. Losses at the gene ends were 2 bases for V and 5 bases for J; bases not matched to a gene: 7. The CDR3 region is CAISEGGQEIYGYTF. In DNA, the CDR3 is TGTGCCATCAGTGAGGGGGGACAGGAAATTTATGGCTACACCTTC.

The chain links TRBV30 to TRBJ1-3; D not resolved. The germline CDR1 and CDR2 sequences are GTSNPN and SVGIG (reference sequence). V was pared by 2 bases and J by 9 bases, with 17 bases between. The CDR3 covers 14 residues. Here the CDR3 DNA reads TGTGCCTGGAGTCCGGGCTGGGGTGGAGGCACCATATATTTT. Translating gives CAWSPGWGGGTIYF.

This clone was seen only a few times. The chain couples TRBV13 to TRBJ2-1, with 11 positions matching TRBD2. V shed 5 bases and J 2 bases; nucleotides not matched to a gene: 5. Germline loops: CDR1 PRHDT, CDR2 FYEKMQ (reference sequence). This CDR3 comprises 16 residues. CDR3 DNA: TGTGCCAGCAGCCTCACGGGACTAGCGGCCTACAATGAGCAGTTCTTC. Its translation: CASSLTGLAAYNEQFF.

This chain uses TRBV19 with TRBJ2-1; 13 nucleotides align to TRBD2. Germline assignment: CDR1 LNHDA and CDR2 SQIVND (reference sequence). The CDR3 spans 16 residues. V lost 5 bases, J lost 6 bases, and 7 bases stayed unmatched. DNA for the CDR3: TGTGCCAGTAGTCTCCGACTAGCGGGGGGTCCCAATGAGCAGTTCTTC. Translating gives CASSLRLAGGPNEQFF.

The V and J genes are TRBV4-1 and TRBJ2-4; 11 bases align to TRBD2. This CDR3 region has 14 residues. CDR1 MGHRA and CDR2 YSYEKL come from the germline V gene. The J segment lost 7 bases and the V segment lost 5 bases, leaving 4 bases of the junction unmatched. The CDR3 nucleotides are TGCGCCAGCAGCAGTTCTAGCGGGGGGAACATTCAGTACTTC. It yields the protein CASSSSSGGNIQYF.

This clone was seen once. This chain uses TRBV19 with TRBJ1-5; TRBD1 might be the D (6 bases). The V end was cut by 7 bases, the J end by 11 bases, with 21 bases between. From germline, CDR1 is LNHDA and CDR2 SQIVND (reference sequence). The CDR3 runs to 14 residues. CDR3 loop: CASTNRVSSMTQHF. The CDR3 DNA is TGTGCCAGTACCAACAGGGTTTCATCAATGACCCAGCATTTT.

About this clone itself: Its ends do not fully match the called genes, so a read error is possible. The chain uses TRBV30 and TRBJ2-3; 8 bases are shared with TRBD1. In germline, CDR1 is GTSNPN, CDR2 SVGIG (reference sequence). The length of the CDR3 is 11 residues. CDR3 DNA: TGTGCCTGGAGTCCCCGGGACAGGATTAGATTT. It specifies CAWSPRDRIRF.

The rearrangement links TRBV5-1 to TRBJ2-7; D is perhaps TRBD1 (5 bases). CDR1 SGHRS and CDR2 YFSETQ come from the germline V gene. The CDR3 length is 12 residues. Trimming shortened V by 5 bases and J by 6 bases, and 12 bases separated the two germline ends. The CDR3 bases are TGCGCCAGCAGGTTGACAGTGGGCGAGCAGTACTTC. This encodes CASRLTVGEQYF. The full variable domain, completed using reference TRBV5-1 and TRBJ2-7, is KAGVTQTPRYLIKTRGQQVTLSCSPISGHRSVSWYQQTPGQGLQFLFEYFSETQRNKGNFPGRFSGRQFSNSRSEMNVSTLELGDSALYLCASRLTVGEQYFGPGTRLTVT.

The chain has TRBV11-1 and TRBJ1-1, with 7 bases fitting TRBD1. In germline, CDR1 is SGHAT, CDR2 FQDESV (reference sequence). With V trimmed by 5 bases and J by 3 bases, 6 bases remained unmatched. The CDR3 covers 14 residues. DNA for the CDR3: TGTGCCAGCAGCCCCGACAGGGCCGACACTGAAGCTTTCTTT. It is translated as CASSPDRADTEAFF.

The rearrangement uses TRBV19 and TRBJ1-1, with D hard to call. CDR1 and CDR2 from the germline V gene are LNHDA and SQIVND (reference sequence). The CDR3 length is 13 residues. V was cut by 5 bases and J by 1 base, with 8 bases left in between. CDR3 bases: TGTGCCAGTAGTTTCGGGAAGAACACTGAAGCTTTCTTT. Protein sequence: CASSFGKNTEAFF.

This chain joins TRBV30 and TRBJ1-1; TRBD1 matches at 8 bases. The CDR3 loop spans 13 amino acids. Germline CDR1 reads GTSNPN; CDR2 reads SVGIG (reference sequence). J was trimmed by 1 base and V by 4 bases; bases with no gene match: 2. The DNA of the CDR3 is TGTGCCTGGACGGGACAGGCGAACACTGAAGCTTTCTTT. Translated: CAWTGQANTEAFF.

CDR3 sequence (DNA): TGCGCCAGCAGCCAAGATCTAGCGGGAGGATATGCAGATACGCAGTATTTT. Amino acids: CASSQDLAGGYADTQYF. The rearrangement joins TRBV4-1 to TRBJ2-3; 11 bases line up with TRBD2. The V gene's germline CDR1 is MGHRA and CDR2 YSYEKL. This CDR3 spans 17 amino acids. Trimming at V came to 0 bases and at J to 4 bases, leaving 6 bases not matched to a gene.

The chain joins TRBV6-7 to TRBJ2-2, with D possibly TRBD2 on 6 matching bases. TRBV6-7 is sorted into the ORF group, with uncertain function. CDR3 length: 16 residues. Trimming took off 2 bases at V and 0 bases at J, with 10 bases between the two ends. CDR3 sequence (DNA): TGTGCCAGCAGTTACCGGAGGGACTCGAACACCGGGGAGCTGTTTTTT. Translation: CASSYRRDSNTGELFF.

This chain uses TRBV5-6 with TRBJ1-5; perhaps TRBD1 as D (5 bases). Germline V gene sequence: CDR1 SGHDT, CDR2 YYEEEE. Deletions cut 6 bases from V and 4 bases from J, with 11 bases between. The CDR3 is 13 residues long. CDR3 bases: TGTGCCAGCACCTTCAGACAGAATCAGCCCCAGCATTTT. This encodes CASTFRQNQPQHF.

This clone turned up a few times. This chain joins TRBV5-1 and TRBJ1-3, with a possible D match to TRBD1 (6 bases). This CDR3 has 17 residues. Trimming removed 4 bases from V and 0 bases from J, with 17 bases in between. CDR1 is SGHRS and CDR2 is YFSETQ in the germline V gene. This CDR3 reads CASSPNRGGTSGNTIYF. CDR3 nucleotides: TGCGCCAGCAGCCCGAATCGGGGGGGCACCTCTGGAAACACCATATATTTT. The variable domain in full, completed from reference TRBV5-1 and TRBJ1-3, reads KAGVTQTPRYLIKTRGQQVTLSCSPISGHRSVSWYQQTPGQGLQFLFEYFSETQRNKGNFPGRFSGRQFSNSRSEMNVSTLELGDSALYLCASSPNRGGTSGNTIYFGEGSWLTVV.

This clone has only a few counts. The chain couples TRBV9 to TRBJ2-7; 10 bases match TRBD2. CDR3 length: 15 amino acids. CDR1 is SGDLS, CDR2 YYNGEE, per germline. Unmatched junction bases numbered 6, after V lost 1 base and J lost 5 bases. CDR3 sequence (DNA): TGTGCCAGCAGCGTACGACTAGCGGGTCGAGACGAGCAGTACTTC. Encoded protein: CASSVRLAGRDEQYF.

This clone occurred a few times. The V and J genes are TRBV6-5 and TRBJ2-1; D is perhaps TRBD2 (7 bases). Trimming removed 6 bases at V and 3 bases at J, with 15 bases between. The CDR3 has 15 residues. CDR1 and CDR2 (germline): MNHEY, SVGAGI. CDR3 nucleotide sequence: TGTGCCAGCAGCCGACCGGGGGGCGTCTACAATGAGCAGTTCTTC. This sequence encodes CASSRPGGVYNEQFF.

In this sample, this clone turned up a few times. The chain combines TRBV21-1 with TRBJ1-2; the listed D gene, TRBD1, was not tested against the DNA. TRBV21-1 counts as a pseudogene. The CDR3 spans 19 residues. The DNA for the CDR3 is TGTGCCAGCAGCAAAGCTGATAGGAGGACAGGGGGACCACCTTATGGCTACACCTTC. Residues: CASSKADRRTGGPPYGYTF.

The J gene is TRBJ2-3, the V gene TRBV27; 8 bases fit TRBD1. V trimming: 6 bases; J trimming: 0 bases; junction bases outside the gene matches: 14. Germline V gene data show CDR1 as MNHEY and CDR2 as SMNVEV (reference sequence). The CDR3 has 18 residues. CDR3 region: CASSPILAGQGSTDTQYF. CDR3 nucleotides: TGTGCCAGCAGCCCAATCCTCGCCGGACAGGGAAGCACAGATACGCAGTATTTT.

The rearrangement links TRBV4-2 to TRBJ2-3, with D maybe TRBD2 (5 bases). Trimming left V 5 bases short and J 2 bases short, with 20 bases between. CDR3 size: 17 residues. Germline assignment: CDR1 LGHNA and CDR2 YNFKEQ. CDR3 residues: CASSSTIASGPTDTQYF. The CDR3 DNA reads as TGTGCCAGCAGCTCCACCATTGCGAGCGGCCCCACAGATACGCAGTATTTT.

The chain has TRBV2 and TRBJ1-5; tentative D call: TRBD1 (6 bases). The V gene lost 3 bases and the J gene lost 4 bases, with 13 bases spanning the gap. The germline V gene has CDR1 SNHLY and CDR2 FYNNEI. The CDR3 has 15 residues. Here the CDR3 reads CASSEGAPGNQPQHF. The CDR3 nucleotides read TGTGCCAGCAGTGAGGGGGCGCCGGGGAATCAGCCCCAGCATTTT.

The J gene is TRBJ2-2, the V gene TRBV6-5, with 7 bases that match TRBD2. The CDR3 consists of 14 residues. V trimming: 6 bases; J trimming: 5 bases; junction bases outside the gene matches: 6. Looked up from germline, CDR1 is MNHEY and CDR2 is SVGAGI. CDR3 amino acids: CASRPWEGTGELFF. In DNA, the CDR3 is TGTGCCAGCAGGCCCTGGGAGGGAACCGGGGAGCTGTTTTTT.